This T cell receptor beta chain originates from a study of T-cell reconstitution after alpha-beta-depleted transplantation in children. Unique molecular identifiers were incorporated when the TCRbeta library was constructed. One entry per CDR3 protein, called by TCRdb with MiXCR from the PCR reads. The sample includes some 250,000 distinct CDR3 sequences, about 12% of them seen just once. The germline gives CDR1 SGHTA, CDR2 FQGNSA. This CDR3 region has 16 residues. Between the trimmed V and J ends, which lost 5 bases and 3 bases, there was a span of 19 bases. The sequencing here drew on PBMCs from the stem cell graft donor, taken from the stem cell graft. The V and J genes are TRBV7-2 and TRBJ1-2, with D tentatively TRBD1 (6 bases). This clonotype was obtained from a human donor who donated a stem cell graft to a child with acute lymphoblastic leukemia. The CDR3 sequence is CASSPDGGGRYYGYTF. Written as DNA, the CDR3 is TGTGCCAGCAGCCCAGACGGGGGGGGCCGATACTATGGCTACACCTTC.